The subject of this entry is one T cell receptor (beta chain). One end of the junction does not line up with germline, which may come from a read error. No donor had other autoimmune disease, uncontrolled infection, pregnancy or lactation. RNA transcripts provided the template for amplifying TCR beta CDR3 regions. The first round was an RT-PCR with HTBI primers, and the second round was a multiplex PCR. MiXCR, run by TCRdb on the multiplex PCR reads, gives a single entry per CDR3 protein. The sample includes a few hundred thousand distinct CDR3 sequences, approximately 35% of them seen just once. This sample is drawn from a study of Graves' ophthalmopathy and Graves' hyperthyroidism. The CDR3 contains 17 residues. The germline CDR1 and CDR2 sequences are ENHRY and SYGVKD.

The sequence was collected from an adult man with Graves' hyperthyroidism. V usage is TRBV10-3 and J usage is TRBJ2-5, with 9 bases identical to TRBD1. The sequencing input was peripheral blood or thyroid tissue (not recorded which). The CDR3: CASSYRGRGRYQETQYF. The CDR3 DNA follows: TGTGCCAGCAGTTACAGGGGGCGGGGAAGGTACCAAGAGACCCAGTACTTC.